Each of the 4 T cell receptor beta chains below was sequenced from the same sample in a study of CD8 T cells in Susac syndrome. Roughly 0.45 to 1 ug RNA was reverse transcribed with random hexamers. One entry per CDR3 protein results from TCRdb running MiXCR on the immunoSEQ multiplex PCR reads. Here the sample spans about 140,000 distinct CDR3 sequences, approximately 95% being singletons. Sequenced: CD4+ T cells from PBMCs. Receptor source: a human donor with Susac syndrome.

The genes are TRBV14 and TRBJ2-2; no firm D call. V was cut by 0 bases and J by 3 bases, with 8 bases left in between. The CDR3 runs to 15 residues. Germline CDR1 and CDR2: SGHDN and FVKESK. The CDR3 sequence is CASSQELLYTGELFF. In nucleotides, the CDR3 is TGTGCCAGCAGCCAAGAGCTACTATACACCGGGGAGCTGTTTTTT. Using reference TRBV14 and TRBJ2-2 for the parts outside the CDR3, the full variable domain is EAGVTQFPSHSVIEKGQTVTLRCDPISGHDNLYWYRRVMGKEIKFLLHFVKESKQDESGMPNNRFLAERTGGTYSTLKVQPAELEDSGVYFCASSQELLYTGELFFGEGSRLTVL.

The chain couples TRBV9 to TRBJ1-1; D unresolved. Germline assignment: CDR1 SGDLS and CDR2 YYNGEE. V lost 4 bases, J lost 5 bases, and 18 bases lay in between. The CDR3 loop spans 15 amino acids. CDR3: CASSTNGQAGTEAFF. The CDR3 DNA reads TGTGCCAGCAGCACCAACGGGCAGGCGGGGACTGAAGCTTTCTTT. The whole variable domain, filled in from reference TRBV9 and TRBJ1-1, reads DSGVTQTPKHLITATGQRVTLRCSPRSGDLSVYWYQQSLDQGLQFLIQYYNGEERAKGNILERFSAQQFPDLHSELNLSSLELGDSALYFCASSTNGQAGTEAFFGQGTRLTVV.

As concerns this clonotype: The junction departs from germline at one end; a sequencing error may be responsible. The chain recombines TRBV7-6 with TRBJ2-5; 9 nucleotides line up with TRBD1. Germline lookup yields CDR1 SGHVS and CDR2 FNYEAQ. The CDR3 contains 14 residues. The CDR3 DNA reads TGTGCTAGCAGCCGTGGACAGGGGCAAGAGACCCAGTACTTC. This gives the protein CASSRGQGQETQYF.

The V call is TRBV18, the J call TRBJ2-7; the match to TRBD2 covers 7 bases. Trimming removed 2 bases from V and 5 bases from J; junction bases left unmatched: 9. CDR3 length: 15 residues. Germline lookup yields CDR1 KGHSH and CDR2 LQKENI. The CDR3 DNA reads TGTGCCAGCTCACCAGCGTCGGGGGGAGGCCACGAGCAGTACTTC. Protein product: CASSPASGGGHEQYF.